This T cell receptor beta chain was identified in a study of blood T cell repertoires in COVID-19. Study-wide context: Nucleic acid was either cDNA or gDNA, and it came from T cells, B-cell-depleted T cells, or PBMCs.

As processed by the authors: Amplification from reference gene primers served as the basis for estimated nucleated cell counts. Clones were sequenced by immunoSEQ multiplex PCR, and TCRdb holds only the in-frame ones, with some missing. That table is the source of V, J and clone size, and D and trimming were worked out from the DNA. The sample records some 240,000 clones, over 70% being singletons. The CDR3 contains 14 residues. Germline CDR1 is KGHDR and CDR2 is SFDVKD. J lost 6 bases, V lost 3 bases, and 5 bases had no gene match. The J gene is TRBJ1-2, the V gene TRBV24-1; 8 bases fit TRBD1. The sequenced sample was peripheral blood. This sequence was found in a woman in her 70s with acute or convalescent COVID-19. DNA for the CDR3: TGTGCCACCAGTGATCCTGGACAGGGCGATGGCTACACCTTC. Translated, it gives CATSDPGQGDGYTF.